These T cell receptor beta chains were read from a single sample in a study of control samples from healthy donors and cancer patients. Produced via immunoSEQ multiplex PCR; TCRdb's table is partial and in-frame only. The data show some 120,000 clones, about 93% seen once. Sequenced material: PBMCs. These receptors originate from a middle-aged man with head and neck cancer. Each CDR3 is given with its conserved first and last residue. Each record gives: V gene, clone size, J gene, D gene, CDR3 DNA, CDR3 protein. A D gene is named only where the DNA matches it firmly. Not every row has a clone size; where given, it reads once, few, many or a size class.

V gene: TRBV7-6
clone size: once
J gene: TRBJ2-6
D gene: NA
CDR3 DNA: TGTGCCAGCAGCTTAAGGGGCAGGGGATTAGGTGGGGCCAACGTCCTGACTTTC
CDR3 protein: CASSLRGRGLGGANVLTF

V gene: TRBV25-1
clone size: NA
J gene: TRBJ1-3
D gene: NA
CDR3 DNA: TGTGCCAGCAGTGAATCAATTGGCAGGGCCGTCACCATATATTTT
CDR3 protein: CASSESIGRAVTIYF

V gene: TRBV4-2
clone size: NA
J gene: TRBJ2-2
D gene: NA
CDR3 DNA: TGTGCCAGCAGCCAAGAGTCTCCGACCGGGGAGCTGTTTTTT
CDR3 protein: CASSQESPTGELFF

V gene: TRBV18
clone size: NA
J gene: TRBJ1-6
D gene: NA
CDR3 DNA: TGTGCCAGCTCACCGTCACAGACGGGTCGGGTTTCACCCCTCCACTTT
CDR3 protein: CASSPSQTGRVSPLHF

V gene: TRBV2
clone size: NA
J gene: TRBJ2-7
D gene: NA
CDR3 DNA: TGTGCCAGCAGTGACGAGGACGGCTACGAGCAGTACTTC
CDR3 protein: CASSDEDGYEQYF

V gene: TRBV5-1
clone size: once
J gene: TRBJ2-6
D gene: NA
CDR3 DNA: TGCGCCAGCAGCCTCTGGCAGTACTCTGGGGCCAACGTCCTGACTTTC
CDR3 protein: CASSLWQYSGANVLTF

V gene: TRBV5-4
clone size: NA
J gene: TRBJ1-1
D gene: TRBD1
CDR3 DNA: TGTGCCAGCAGCTTGTCGACAGGGCGCACTGAAGCTTTCTTT
CDR3 protein: CASSLSTGRTEAFF

V gene: TRBV4-2
clone size: few
J gene: TRBJ2-7
D gene: TRBD2
CDR3 DNA: TGTGCCAGCAGCCAAGCGGGGACTAGCGATACCTACGAGCAGTACTTC
CDR3 protein: CASSQAGTSDTYEQYF

V gene: TRBV28
clone size: NA
J gene: TRBJ1-6
D gene: TRBD1
CDR3 DNA: TGTGCCAGCAGCTCGACAGGGACTAATTCACCCCTCCACTTT
CDR3 protein: CASSSTGTNSPLHF

V gene: TRBV5-5
clone size: NA
J gene: TRBJ2-5
D gene: NA
CDR3 DNA: TGTGCCAGCAGGGGTGGGCTGAGCCAAGAGACCCAGTACTTC
CDR3 protein: CASRGGLSQETQYF

V gene: TRBV4-1
clone size: NA
J gene: TRBJ2-7
D gene: TRBD1
CDR3 DNA: TGCGCCAGCAGCCAAGAGGACAGGGCTTTCTCCTACGAGCAGTACTTC
CDR3 protein: CASSQEDRAFSYEQYF

V gene: TRBV7-9
clone size: few
J gene: TRBJ1-1
D gene: NA
CDR3 DNA: TGTGCCAGCAGCTTTGCCAGGGCGATGAACACTGAAGCTTTCTTT
CDR3 protein: CASSFARAMNTEAFF

V gene: TRBV6-2/TRBV6-3
clone size: NA
J gene: TRBJ2-2
D gene: NA
CDR3 DNA: TGTGCCAGCAGCCTAGGTGGGGGCAGGGGCCGGACCACCGGGGAGCTGTTTTTT
CDR3 protein: CASSLGGGRGRTTGELFF

V gene: TRBV20-1
clone size: NA
J gene: TRBJ2-3
D gene: TRBD1
CDR3 DNA: TGCAGTGCTATTGATCAGGGGGGCACAGATACGCAGTATTTT
CDR3 protein: CSAIDQGGTDTQYF

V gene: TRBV18
clone size: NA
J gene: TRBJ2-2
D gene: NA
CDR3 DNA: TGTGCCAGCTCACCACCGGGGGTTCGGGCCGGGGAGCTGTTTTTT
CDR3 protein: CASSPPGVRAGELFF